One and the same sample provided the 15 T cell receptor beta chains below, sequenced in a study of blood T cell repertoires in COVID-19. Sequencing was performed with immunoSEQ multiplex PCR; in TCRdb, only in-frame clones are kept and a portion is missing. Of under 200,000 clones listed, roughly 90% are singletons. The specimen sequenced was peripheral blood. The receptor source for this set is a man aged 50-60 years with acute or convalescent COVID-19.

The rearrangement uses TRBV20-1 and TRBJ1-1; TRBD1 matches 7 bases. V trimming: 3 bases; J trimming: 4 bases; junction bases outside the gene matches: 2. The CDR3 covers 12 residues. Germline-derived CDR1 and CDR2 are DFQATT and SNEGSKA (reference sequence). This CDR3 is CSASYRGTEAFF. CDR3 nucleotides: TGCAGTGCTAGTTACAGGGGCACTGAAGCTTTCTTT.

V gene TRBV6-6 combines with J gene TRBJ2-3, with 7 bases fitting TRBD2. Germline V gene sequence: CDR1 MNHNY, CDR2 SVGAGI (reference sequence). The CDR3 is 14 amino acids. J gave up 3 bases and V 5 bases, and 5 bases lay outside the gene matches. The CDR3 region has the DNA TGTGCCAGCAGTGCGGGAGTTGGAACAGATACGCAGTATTTT. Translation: CASSAGVGTDTQYF.

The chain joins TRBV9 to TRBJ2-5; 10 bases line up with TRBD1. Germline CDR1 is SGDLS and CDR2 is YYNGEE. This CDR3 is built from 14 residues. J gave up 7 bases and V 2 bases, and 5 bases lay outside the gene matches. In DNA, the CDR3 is TGTGCCAGCAGCGTGGTCGGACAGGGGGGGACCCAGTACTTC. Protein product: CASSVVGQGGTQYF.

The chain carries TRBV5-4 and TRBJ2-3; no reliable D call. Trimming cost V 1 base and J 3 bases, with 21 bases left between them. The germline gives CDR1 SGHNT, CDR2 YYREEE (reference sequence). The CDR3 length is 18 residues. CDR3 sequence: CASSLFSRLSFRTDTQYF. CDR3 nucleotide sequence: TGTGCCAGCAGCTTGTTTTCGAGGCTGAGTTTTCGAACAGATACGCAGTATTTT.

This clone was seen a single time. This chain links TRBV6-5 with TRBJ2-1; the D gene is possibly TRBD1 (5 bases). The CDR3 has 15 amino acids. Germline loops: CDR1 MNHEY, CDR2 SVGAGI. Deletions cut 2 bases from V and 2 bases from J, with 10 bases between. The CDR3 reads CASSYKDMPYNEQFF. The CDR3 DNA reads TGTGCCAGCAGTTACAAGGACATGCCCTACAATGAGCAGTTCTTC.

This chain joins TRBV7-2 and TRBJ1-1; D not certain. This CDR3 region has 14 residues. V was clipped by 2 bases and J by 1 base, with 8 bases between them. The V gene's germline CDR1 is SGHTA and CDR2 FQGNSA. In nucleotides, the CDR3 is TGTGCCAGCAGCTTATTGGGCAGGAACACTGAAGCTTTCTTT. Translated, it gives CASSLLGRNTEAFF.

The CDR3 loop is CASSAGLAEYYYEQYF. Here the CDR3 DNA reads TGTGCCAGCAGCGCCGGACTAGCGGAATACTACTACGAGCAGTACTTC. The chain carries TRBV9 and TRBJ2-7; 10 bases map to TRBD2. CDR1 and CDR2 from the germline V gene are SGDLS and YYNGEE. V trimming: 3 bases; J trimming: 3 bases; junction bases outside the gene matches: 9. This CDR3 has 16 residues.

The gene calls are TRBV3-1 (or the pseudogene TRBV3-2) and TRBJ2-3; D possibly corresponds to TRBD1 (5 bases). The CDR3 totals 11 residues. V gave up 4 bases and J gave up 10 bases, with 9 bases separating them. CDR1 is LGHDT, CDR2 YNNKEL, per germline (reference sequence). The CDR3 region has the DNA TGTGCCAGCAGCCTAGGGGTGGCGCAGTATTTT. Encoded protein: CASSLGVAQYF.

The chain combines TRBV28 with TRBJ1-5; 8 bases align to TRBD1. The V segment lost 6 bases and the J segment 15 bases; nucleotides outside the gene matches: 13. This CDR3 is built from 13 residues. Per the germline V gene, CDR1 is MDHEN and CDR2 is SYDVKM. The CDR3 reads CASRPQGAPNGHF. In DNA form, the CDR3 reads TGTGCCAGCAGACCCCAGGGGGCTCCTAATGGGCATTTT.

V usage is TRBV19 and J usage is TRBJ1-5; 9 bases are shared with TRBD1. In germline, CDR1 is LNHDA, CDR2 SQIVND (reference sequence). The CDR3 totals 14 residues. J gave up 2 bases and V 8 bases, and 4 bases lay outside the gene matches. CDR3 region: CASGRTGGNQPQHF. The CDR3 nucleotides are TGTGCCAGTGGACGGACAGGGGGCAATCAGCCCCAGCATTTT.

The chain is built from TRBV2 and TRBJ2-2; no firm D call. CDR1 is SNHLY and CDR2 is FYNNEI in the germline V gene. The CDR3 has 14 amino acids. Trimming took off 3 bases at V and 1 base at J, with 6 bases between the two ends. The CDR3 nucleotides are TGTGCCAGCAGTGAGACGGGGAACACCGGGGAGCTGTTTTTT. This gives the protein CASSETGNTGELFF.

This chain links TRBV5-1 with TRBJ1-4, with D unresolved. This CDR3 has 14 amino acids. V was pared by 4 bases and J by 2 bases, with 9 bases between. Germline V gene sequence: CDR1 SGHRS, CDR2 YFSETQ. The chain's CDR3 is CASSPTGTNEKLFF. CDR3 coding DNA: TGCGCCAGCAGCCCGACGGGGACTAATGAAAAACTGTTTTTT.

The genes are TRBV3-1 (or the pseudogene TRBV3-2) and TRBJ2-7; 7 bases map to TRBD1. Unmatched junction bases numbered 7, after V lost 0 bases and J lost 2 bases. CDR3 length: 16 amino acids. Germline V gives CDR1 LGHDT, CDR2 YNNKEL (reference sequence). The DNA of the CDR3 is TGTGCCAGCAGCCAAGATGCGGGCCAGGGGGCCTACGAGCAGTACTTC. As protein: CASSQDAGQGAYEQYF.

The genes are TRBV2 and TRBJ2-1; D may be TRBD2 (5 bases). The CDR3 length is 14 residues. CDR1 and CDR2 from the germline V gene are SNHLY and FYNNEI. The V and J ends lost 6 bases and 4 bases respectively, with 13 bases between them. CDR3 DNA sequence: TGTGCCAGCAGGGACTCCTTCGGTTACAATGAGCAGTTCTTC. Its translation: CASRDSFGYNEQFF.

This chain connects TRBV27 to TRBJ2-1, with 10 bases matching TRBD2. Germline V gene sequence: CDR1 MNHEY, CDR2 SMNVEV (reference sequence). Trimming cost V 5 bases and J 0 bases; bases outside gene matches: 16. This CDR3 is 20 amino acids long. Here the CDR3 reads CASSRFFAAGGPSSYNEQFF. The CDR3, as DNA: TGTGCCAGCAGTCGCTTCTTCGCAGCGGGAGGGCCCTCCTCCTACAATGAGCAGTTCTTC.